The T cell receptor (beta chain) described here comes from a study of technical replicates of blood from a few donors (dated by TCRdb to 2015 to 2018). Concerning this clone itself: The target of this receptor is not known. It has no much larger one-base neighbor in the sample; base qualities were not kept.

The library was built by means of the immunoSEQ multiplex PCR assay. TCRdb holds this immuneACCESS table with in-frame rearrangements only. Some clones are missing; in checked studies, unresolved V genes explain under half, and the rest has no known cause. Here the sample has about 72,000 clones; more than 90% occur a single time. Jointly, the top ten make up approximately 0.34% of the sample. CDR1 and CDR2 (LNHNV, YYDKDF) derive from the germline V gene (reference sequence). Trimming costs V 7 bases and J 5 bases, and their ends lie 17 bases apart. The CDR3, from cysteine to phenylalanine, totals 14 residues. Here the CDR3 DNA is all that survives: 42 bases in frame from base 1.

The chain was built from TRBV15 and TRBJ1-2; matching of 5 bases hints at TRBD1 as the D gene. The sequence was obtained from a human donor in good health. The sequencing sample was made of T cells isolated from PBMCs. The sequenced DNA: TGTGCCACCAATCAGGGTAATCAGATTTATGGCTACACCTTC. Its coded protein is CATNQGNQIYGYTF.